These 28 T cell receptor beta chains originate from one sample sequenced in a study of blood T cell repertoires in COVID-19. The method was immunoSEQ multiplex PCR; TCRdb's version includes in-frame clones alone and lacks a portion of them. The sample records about 340,000 clones, 90% to 95% being singletons. The sample comprised peripheral blood. The receptors derive from a woman younger than 30 who had recovered from COVID-19.

This chain joins TRBV30 and TRBJ1-5; 7 bases align to TRBD1. The J segment lost 7 bases and the V segment lost 1 base, leaving 7 bases of the junction unmatched. The CDR3 runs to 14 residues. The germline gives CDR1 GTSNPN, CDR2 SVGIG (reference sequence). DNA of the CDR3: TGTGCCTGGAGTGGGGGACAGCCCGGGCAGCCCCAGCATTTT. This codes for CAWSGGQPGQPQHF.

The chain couples TRBV11-3 to TRBJ1-2; D unresolved. The V end was cut by 1 base, the J end by 4 bases, with 7 bases between. This CDR3 contains 13 residues. Germline CDR1 reads SGHNT; CDR2 reads YENEEA. DNA of the CDR3: TGTGCCAGCAGCTTAGGTTCCCTCTATGGCTACACCTTC. Its protein product is CASSLGSLYGYTF.

The chain is built from TRBV19 and TRBJ2-3; perhaps TRBD2 as D (7 bases). V shed 5 bases and J shed 3 bases, with 18 bases lying between them. The CDR3 length is 16 residues. The germline CDR1 and CDR2 sequences are LNHDA and SQIVND (reference sequence). The CDR3 here is CASSPLRGAKTDTQYF. The DNA of the CDR3 is TGTGCCAGTAGTCCCCTCCGGGGGGCGAAGACAGATACGCAGTATTTT.

The chain combines TRBV14 with TRBJ1-2, with TRBD1 as a possible D gene (5 bases). CDR1 and CDR2 from the germline V gene are SGHDN and FVKESK. The length of the CDR3 is 16 residues. V was cut by 0 bases and J by 4 bases, with 15 bases left in between. CDR3 in amino acids: CASSQEGLFRPYGYTF. The CDR3, as DNA: TGTGCCAGCAGCCAAGAGGGACTCTTTAGACCCTATGGCTACACCTTC.

This clone was seen once. V and J are TRBV5-6 and TRBJ2-7; maybe TRBD1 (6 bases). V was clipped by 4 bases and J by 7 bases, with 12 bases between them. The germline gives CDR1 SGHDT, CDR2 YYEEEE. The CDR3 is 12 amino acids. CDR3 sequence reads: CASSAGGGEQYV. In DNA, the CDR3 is TGTGCCAGCAGCGCTGGGGGCGGAGAGCAGTACGTC.

The chain uses TRBV9 and TRBJ2-1, with TRBD2 matching over 8 bases. Germline CDR1 and CDR2: SGDLS and YYNGEE. Unmatched junction bases numbered 23, after V lost 4 bases and J lost 2 bases. The CDR3 loop spans 21 amino acids. CDR3 protein: CASSPSPEGAGVLRAYNEQFF. CDR3 bases: TGTGCCAGCAGCCCCAGCCCCGAGGGAGCGGGAGTCCTGAGGGCCTACAATGAGCAGTTCTTC.

V gene TRBV29-1 combines with J gene TRBJ1-2; 11 bases match TRBD1. V lost 6 bases, J lost 4 bases, and 13 bases stayed unmatched. This CDR3 comprises 16 residues. CDR1 and CDR2 from the germline V gene are SQVTM and ANQGSEA. CDR3 nucleotides: TGCAGCGTCCTCCTCGTCGGGACAGGGGGTGTCTATGGCTACACCTTC. Its translation: CSVLLVGTGGVYGYTF.

The chain joins TRBV4-3 to TRBJ2-1; weak D call: TRBD2 (5 bases). This CDR3 contains 14 residues. Germline CDR1 LGHNA, CDR2 YSLEER. Trimming took off 4 bases at V and 4 bases at J, with 11 bases between the two ends. The CDR3 region is CASSRIGLYNEQFF. The CDR3 DNA reads TGCGCCAGCAGCCGAATTGGACTTTACAATGAGCAGTTCTTC.

The chain couples TRBV3-1 (or the pseudogene TRBV3-2) to TRBJ2-7; D perhaps matches TRBD2 (5 bases). The CDR3 covers 14 residues. V was trimmed by 1 base and J by 7 bases, leaving 14 bases between them. Germline CDR1 is LGHDT and CDR2 is YNNKEL (reference sequence). For the CDR3, the DNA is TGTGCCAGCAGCCAAGTCCCGGAGGTGGGGGAGCAGTACGTC. Protein product: CASSQVPEVGEQYV.

J is TRBJ1-1 and V is TRBV5-1; D might be TRBD1 (6 bases). Per the germline V gene, CDR1 is SGHRS and CDR2 is YFSETQ. Trimming cost V 4 bases and J 8 bases, with 12 bases left between them. This CDR3 contains 12 residues. CDR3 in DNA: TGCGCCAGCAGCGGCACAGGGCCGGAAGCTTTCTTT. Protein product: CASSGTGPEAFF.

The chain has TRBV12-3 or TRBV12-4 and TRBJ1-3; D is ambiguous. CDR3 length equals 13 residues. V lost 5 bases to trimming and J lost 9 bases, with 14 bases between them. CDR3 nucleotide sequence: TGTGCCAGCAGTCCAACAGTCTTGGGCACCATATATTTT. Residues: CASSPTVLGTIYF.

The chain has TRBV24-1 and TRBJ2-3; 11 bases map to TRBD2. The V and J ends lost 7 bases and 2 bases, in that order; junction bases with no gene match: 4. Per germline, CDR1 KGHDR and CDR2 SFDVKD. The CDR3 has 15 residues. The CDR3 sequence is CATRPLAGVTDTQYF. For the CDR3, the DNA is TGTGCCACCAGGCCACTAGCGGGAGTCACAGATACGCAGTATTTT.

This clone was seen more than once but under ten times. The chain carries TRBV5-5 and TRBJ2-3; possibly TRBD1 for D (5 bases). CDR3 size: 14 residues. The V end lost 0 bases, the J end lost 2 bases, and 7 bases lay between the germline ends. Germline CDR1 and CDR2: SGHKS and YYEKEE (reference sequence). The CDR3 coding sequence is TGTGCCAGCAGCTTGGGACAGTACACAGATACGCAGTATTTT. Protein: CASSLGQYTDTQYF.

J is TRBJ2-1 and V is TRBV10-2, with D possibly matching TRBD2 (5 bases). Per the germline V gene, CDR1 is WSHSY and CDR2 is SAAADI. Trimming left V 3 bases short and J 2 bases short, with 8 bases between. The CDR3 sequence is 14 residues long. CDR3: CASSERETYNEQFF. The DNA for the CDR3 is TGCGCCAGCAGTGAACGGGAAACCTACAATGAGCAGTTCTTC.

The V call is TRBV18, the J call TRBJ1-1; 7 bases fit TRBD1. CDR3 length equals 14 residues. CDR1 is KGHSH, CDR2 LQKENI, per germline. V shed 4 bases and J 4 bases; nucleotides not matched to a gene: 6. The CDR3 is CASSRLTGLTEAFF. Written as DNA, the CDR3 is TGTGCCAGCTCACGATTGACAGGGCTCACTGAAGCTTTCTTT. Full variable domain (rest looked up from reference TRBV18 and TRBJ1-1): NAGVMQNPRHLVRRRGQEARLRCSPMKGHSHVYWYRQLPEEGLKFMVYLQKENIIDESGMPKERFSAEFPKEGPSILRIQQVVRGDSAAYFCASSRLTGLTEAFFGQGTRLTVV.

The gene calls are TRBV12-3 or TRBV12-4 and TRBJ1-2; unclear D gene. The CDR3 has 13 residues. Trimming took off 6 bases at V and 5 bases at J, with 13 bases between the two ends. The CDR3 sequence: CASSPREVYGYTF. CDR3 in DNA: TGTGCCAGCAGCCCGAGGGAGGTGTATGGCTACACCTTC.

The DNA for the CDR3 is TGTGCCAGCAGTTACTCGTCGGAGTATGGCTACACCTTC. It encodes CASSYSSEYGYTF. The chain links TRBV6-5 to TRBJ1-2; D gene uncertain. The germline V gene has CDR1 MNHEY and CDR2 SVGAGI. Trimming removed 0 bases from V and 5 bases from J, with 7 bases in between. The CDR3 has 13 amino acids.

The CDR3 DNA reads TGTGCCAGCAGCCCAGGACAGGGCAATCAGCCCCAGCATTTT. It specifies CASSPGQGNQPQHF. The chain combines TRBV7-8 with TRBJ1-5; 7 bases are a match to TRBD1. The CDR3 consists of 14 residues. The germline V gene has CDR1 SGHVS and CDR2 FQNEAQ. Losses at the gene ends were 5 bases for V and 2 bases for J; bases not matched to a gene: 3.

The chain combines TRBV3-1 (or the pseudogene TRBV3-2) with TRBJ2-3; 9 nucleotides match TRBD2. Germline trimming cut 6 bases from V and 6 bases from J; bases unmatched to any gene: 4. Germline CDR1 and CDR2: LGHDT and YNNKEL (reference sequence). CDR3 length: 13 residues. CDR3 loop: CASRLAGADTQYF. CDR3 in DNA: TGTGCCAGCAGACTAGCGGGTGCTGATACGCAGTATTTT.

The V gene is TRBV6-1, the J gene TRBJ2-1; tentatively, D is TRBD2 (6 bases). V gave up 3 bases and J gave up 6 bases, with 12 bases separating them. Germline CDR1 MNHNS, CDR2 SASEGT. The CDR3 length is 14 residues. CDR3 DNA: TGTGCCAGCAGTGAGGGACTTCGCTCCAATGAGCAGTTCTTC. Protein sequence: CASSEGLRSNEQFF.

This chain joins TRBV15 and TRBJ1-4, with a tentative D call TRBD1 (5 bases). Trimming shortened V by 2 bases and J by 8 bases, and 18 bases separated the two germline ends. The germline V gene encodes CDR1 LNHNV and CDR2 YYDKDF (reference sequence). CDR3 length equals 16 residues. CDR3 residues: CATSRPPGISREKLFF. CDR3 DNA: TGTGCCACCAGCAGACCCCCAGGGATCTCAAGGGAAAAACTGTTTTTT. Filled out from reference TRBV15 and TRBJ1-4, the complete variable domain reads DAMVIQNPRYQVTQFGKPVTLSCSQTLNHNVMYWYQQKSSQAPKLLFHYYDKDFNNEADTPDNFQSRRPNTSFCFLDIRSPGLGDTAMYLCATSRPPGISREKLFFGSGTQLSVL.

V is TRBV7-8 and J is TRBJ2-1, with 8 bases identical to TRBD2. The V gene's germline CDR1 is SGHVS and CDR2 FQNEAQ. The V segment lost 6 bases and the J segment 3 bases; nucleotides outside the gene matches: 10. This CDR3 contains 16 residues. CDR3: CASRGVGLAFYNEQFF. CDR3 in DNA: TGTGCCAGCAGGGGAGTCGGACTAGCCTTCTACAATGAGCAGTTCTTC.

This clone was counted a single time. This chain uses TRBV4-1 with TRBJ1-1; D uncertain. The CDR3 spans 14 residues. V lost 1 base and J 0 bases, leaving 6 bases between the germline ends. CDR1 and CDR2 (germline): MGHRA, YSYEKL. The CDR3 here is CASSQVQLNTEAFF. The DNA of the CDR3 is TGCGCCAGCAGCCAAGTTCAGTTGAACACTGAAGCTTTCTTT.

This chain joins TRBV24-1 and TRBJ2-2; 8 positions agree with TRBD2. Germline trimming cut 5 bases from V and 5 bases from J; bases unmatched to any gene: 6. CDR1 is KGHDR and CDR2 is SFDVKD in the germline V gene. The CDR3 has 15 residues. CDR3 region: CATSGKRELTGELFF. CDR3 DNA sequence: TGTGCCACCAGTGGTAAGCGGGAGTTGACCGGGGAGCTGTTTTTT.

The rearrangement joins TRBV18 to TRBJ1-1, with 7 bases aligning to TRBD1. The trim removed 3 bases at V and 2 bases at J, leaving 6 bases unmatched. Germline CDR1 is KGHSH and CDR2 is LQKENI. The CDR3 has 15 residues. CDR3 nucleotide sequence: TGTGCCAGCTCACCTCGGGGACAGAGTAACACTGAAGCTTTCTTT. This gives the protein CASSPRGQSNTEAFF.

The rearrangement joins TRBV28 to TRBJ1-5; the match to TRBD1 covers 9 bases. Trimming took 6 bases from V and 0 from J; bases not matched to a gene: 6. Germline-derived CDR1 and CDR2 are MDHEN and SYDVKM. This CDR3 has 16 amino acids. CDR3 region: CASRIRDRVSNQPQHF. Here the CDR3 DNA reads TGTGCCAGCAGGATCCGGGACAGGGTTAGCAATCAGCCCCAGCATTTT.

V usage is TRBV7-8 and J usage is TRBJ1-5, with D perhaps matching TRBD1 (6 bases). The CDR3 is 16 amino acids. Germline lookup yields CDR1 SGHVS and CDR2 FQNEAQ. V gave up 1 base and J gave up 0 bases, with 10 bases separating them. The CDR3 nucleotides read TGTGCCAGCAGCTTAGTTACAGGGTATAGCAATCAGCCCCAGCATTTT. It codes for CASSLVTGYSNQPQHF.

The chain carries TRBV4-3 and TRBJ2-1, with 9 bases matching TRBD2. With 0 bases clipped from V and 2 bases from J, the junction kept 5 bases outside the gene matches. Germline values: CDR1 LGHNA, CDR2 YSLEER. The CDR3 sequence is 17 residues long. CDR3 sequence: CASSQDGIAGAYNEQFF. Written as DNA, the CDR3 is TGCGCCAGCAGCCAAGATGGTATAGCGGGAGCCTACAATGAGCAGTTCTTC.